The 16 T cell receptor beta chains reported below all come from one sample, sequenced in a study of blood T cell repertoires in COVID-19. Assay: immunoSEQ multiplex PCR; the TCRdb copy retains only in-frame clones and omits some. The repertoire holds about 76,000 clones, with approximately 86% as singletons. Sequencing input: peripheral blood. The receptors derive from a human donor in a cohort sampled during active COVID-19.

V usage is TRBV9 and J usage is TRBJ2-7, with 8 bases aligning to TRBD1. The V gene's germline CDR1 is SGDLS and CDR2 YYNGEE. This CDR3 region has 14 residues. The junction had 8 bases not matched to a gene; V was cut back by 3 bases and J by 6 bases. The CDR3 loop is CASSAGQGLGEQYF. Here the CDR3 DNA reads TGTGCCAGCAGCGCCGGACAGGGTCTCGGCGAGCAGTACTTC.

V usage is TRBV19 and J usage is TRBJ1-2; 7 bases align to TRBD1. This CDR3 comprises 12 residues. CDR1 is LNHDA and CDR2 is SQIVND in the germline V gene (reference sequence). The J segment lost 7 bases and the V segment lost 7 bases, leaving 6 bases of the junction unmatched. This CDR3 is CASTQDRVGYTF. CDR3 nucleotide sequence: TGTGCCAGTACCCAAGACAGGGTTGGCTACACCTTC.

The chain carries TRBV9 and TRBJ1-6; 8 positions agree with TRBD1. Germline CDR1 is SGDLS and CDR2 is YYNGEE. Trimming at V came to 3 bases and at J to 13 bases, leaving 9 bases not matched to a gene. CDR3 length: 14 residues. This chain's CDR3 is CASSAPGQARPLHF. The CDR3 DNA reads TGTGCCAGCAGCGCCCCGGGACAGGCGCGTCCCCTCCACTTT. Full variable domain (missing parts from reference TRBV9 and TRBJ1-6): DSGVTQTPKHLITATGQRVTLRCSPRSGDLSVYWYQQSLDQGLQFLIQYYNGEERAKGNILERFSAQQFPDLHSELNLSSLELGDSALYFCASSAPGQARPLHFGNGTRLTVT.

The genes are TRBV7-2 and TRBJ2-5; D gene unclear. V was clipped by 1 base and J by 5 bases, with 14 bases between them. The CDR3 is 15 residues long. The germline gives CDR1 SGHTA, CDR2 FQGNSA. The CDR3 here is CASSLGSSLGETQYF. CDR3 nucleotide sequence: TGTGCCAGCAGCTTAGGCTCCAGTCTCGGGGAGACCCAGTACTTC.

The V gene is TRBV25-1, the J gene TRBJ2-7; D not certain. CDR1 is MGHDK and CDR2 is SYGVNS in the germline V gene. The V end was cut by 4 bases, the J end by 0 bases, with 4 bases between. CDR3 length: 12 residues. The CDR3 DNA sequence: TGTGCCAGCAGTGCCAACTCCTACGAGCAGTACTTC. Residues: CASSANSYEQYF.

The chain links TRBV5-1 to TRBJ2-2, with 7 nucleotides matching TRBD1. The V and J ends lost 4 bases and 6 bases, in that order; junction bases with no gene match: 6. The CDR3 length is 14 residues. Germline CDR1 and CDR2: SGHRS and YFSETQ. The DNA of the CDR3 is TGCGCCAGCAGCGACAGGGTCGGAGCCGGGGAGCTGTTTTTT. Its protein is CASSDRVGAGELFF.

V and J are TRBV5-1 and TRBJ2-1; D gene ambiguous. The CDR3 extends over 13 amino acids. The germline V and J ends were trimmed by 2 bases and 4 bases, with 7 bases remaining between them. Looked up from germline, CDR1 is SGHRS and CDR2 is YFSETQ. The CDR3 spells CASSFQYYNEQFF. CDR3 DNA sequence: TGCGCCAGCAGCTTCCAGTATTACAATGAGCAGTTCTTC.

The CDR3 DNA follows: TGTGCAAGGGAGGGGGAAGGCGACAATGAGCAGTTCTTC. It is translated as CAREGEGDNEQFF. The chain recombines TRBV7-9 with TRBJ2-1, with D perhaps matching TRBD2 (7 bases). Germline CDR1 reads SEHNR; CDR2 reads FQNEAQ (reference sequence). The CDR3 is 13 amino acids.

V is TRBV5-6 and J is TRBJ2-5; D might be TRBD2 (5 bases). CDR1 SGHDT and CDR2 YYEEEE come from the germline V gene. The CDR3 extends over 14 amino acids. V was shortened by 6 bases and J by 1 base, with 13 bases between the two germline ends. CDR3 DNA sequence: TGTGCCAGCACCCCGGGGATTACCCAAGAGACCCAGTACTTC. Its protein product is CASTPGITQETQYF. Using reference TRBV5-6 and TRBJ2-5 for the parts outside the CDR3, the full variable domain is DAGVTQSPTHLIKTRGQQVTLRCSPKSGHDTVSWYQQALGQGPQFIFQYYEEEERQRGNFPDRFSGHQFPNYSSELNVNALLLGDSALYLCASTPGITQETQYFGPGTRLLVL.

This clone appeared once. The rearrangement links TRBV4-2 to TRBJ2-3, with 9 bases matching TRBD2. Germline V CDR1 and CDR2: LGHNA, YNFKEQ. Trimming at V came to 1 base and at J to 0 bases, leaving 2 bases not matched to a gene. This CDR3 has 16 residues. CDR3 region: CASSQVLAGSTDTQYF. CDR3 bases: TGTGCCAGCAGCCAAGTCCTAGCGGGGAGCACAGATACGCAGTATTTT.

The V call is TRBV2, the J call TRBJ2-7, with 10 bases lining up with TRBD2. Germline loops: CDR1 SNHLY, CDR2 FYNNEI. The CDR3 length is 14 residues. V lost 6 bases and J lost 2; bases outside the gene matches: 4. CDR3 amino acids: CASRPSGRAYEQYF. CDR3 DNA: TGTGCCAGCAGGCCAAGCGGGAGGGCCTACGAGCAGTACTTC. The whole variable domain, filled in from reference TRBV2 and TRBJ2-7, reads EPEVTQTPSHQVTQMGQEVILRCVPISNHLYFYWYRQILGQKVEFLVSFYNNEISEKSEIFDDQFSVERPDGSNFTLKIRSTKLEDSAMYFCASRPSGRAYEQYFGPGTRLTVT.

The V and J genes are TRBV7-3 and TRBJ2-1, with 9 positions matching TRBD1. Trimming removed 2 bases from V and 4 bases from J; junction bases left unmatched: 3. Germline values: CDR1 SGHTA, CDR2 FQGTGA. The CDR3 has 15 residues. The CDR3 DNA sequence: TGTGCCAGCAGCTTAGGACAGGGGAATTACAATGAGCAGTTCTTC. Amino acid sequence: CASSLGQGNYNEQFF.

The CDR3 spells CASSLGDRGVQETQYF. The CDR3 DNA sequence: TGTGCCAGCAGCTTAGGGGACAGGGGAGTCCAAGAGACCCAGTACTTC. The chain couples TRBV7-9 to TRBJ2-5; 10 nucleotides agree with TRBD1. This CDR3 has 16 amino acids. V dropped 1 base and J dropped 1; count of bases not matched to a gene: 3. The germline CDR1 and CDR2 sequences are SEHNR and FQNEAQ (reference sequence).

The rearrangement uses TRBV29-1 and TRBJ2-3; TRBD2 matches 7 bases. V lost 8 bases and J lost 0; bases outside the gene matches: 8. This CDR3 has 14 residues. The germline V gene encodes CDR1 SQVTM and CDR2 ANQGSEA. The CDR3 protein is CSSSGGASTDTQYF. The CDR3 nucleotides read TGCAGCTCCTCGGGGGGTGCTAGCACAGATACGCAGTATTTT.

V and J are TRBV7-2 and TRBJ2-1; D perhaps matches TRBD1 (6 bases). V dropped 2 bases and J dropped 6 bases, with 17 bases sitting between them. The germline CDR1 and CDR2 sequences are SGHTA and FQGNSA. This CDR3 region has 16 residues. CDR3 sequence reads: CASSLLGRGPFNEQFF. The DNA of the CDR3 is TGTGCCAGCAGCTTATTGGGCAGGGGCCCTTTCAATGAGCAGTTCTTC.

The V and J genes are TRBV19 and TRBJ2-7, with TRBD1 matching over 12 bases. This CDR3 contains 15 residues. Germline CDR1 is LNHDA and CDR2 is SQIVND (reference sequence). V trimming: 4 bases; J trimming: 0 bases; junction bases outside the gene matches: 1. The CDR3: CASSKGQGASYEQYF. CDR3 nucleotide sequence: TGTGCCAGTAGTAAGGGACAGGGGGCCTCCTACGAGCAGTACTTC. Variable domain in full (rest from reference TRBV19 and TRBJ2-7): DGGITQSPKYLFRKEGQNVTLSCEQNLNHDAMYWYRQDPGQGLRLIYYSQIVNDFQKGDIAEGYSVSREKKESFPLTVTSAQKNPTAFYLCASSKGQGASYEQYFGPGTRLTVT.